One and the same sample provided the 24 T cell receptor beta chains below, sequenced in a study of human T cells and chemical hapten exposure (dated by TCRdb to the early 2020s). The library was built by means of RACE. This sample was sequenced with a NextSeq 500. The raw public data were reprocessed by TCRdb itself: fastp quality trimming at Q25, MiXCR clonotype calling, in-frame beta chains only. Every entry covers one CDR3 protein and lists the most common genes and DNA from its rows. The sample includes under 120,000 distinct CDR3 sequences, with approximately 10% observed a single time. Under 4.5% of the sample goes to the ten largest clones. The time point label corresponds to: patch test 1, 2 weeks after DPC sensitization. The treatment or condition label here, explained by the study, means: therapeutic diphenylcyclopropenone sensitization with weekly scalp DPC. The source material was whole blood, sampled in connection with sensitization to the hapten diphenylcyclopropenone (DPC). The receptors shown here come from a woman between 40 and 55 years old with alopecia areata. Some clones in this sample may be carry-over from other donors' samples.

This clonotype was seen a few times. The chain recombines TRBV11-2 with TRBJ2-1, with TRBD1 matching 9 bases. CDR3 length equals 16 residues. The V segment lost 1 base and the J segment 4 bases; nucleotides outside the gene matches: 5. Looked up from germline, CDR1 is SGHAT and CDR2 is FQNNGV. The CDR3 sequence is CASSLAGQGTYNEQFF. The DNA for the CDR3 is TGTGCCAGCAGCTTAGCCGGACAGGGGACTTACAATGAGCAGTTCTTC.

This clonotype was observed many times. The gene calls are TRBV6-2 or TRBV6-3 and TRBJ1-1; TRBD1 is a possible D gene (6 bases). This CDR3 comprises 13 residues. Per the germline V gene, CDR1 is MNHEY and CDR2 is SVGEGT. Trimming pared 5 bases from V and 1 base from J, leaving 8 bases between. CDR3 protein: CASSGQRNTEAFF. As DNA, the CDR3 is TGTGCCAGCAGTGGACAGCGGAACACTGAAGCTTTCTTT.

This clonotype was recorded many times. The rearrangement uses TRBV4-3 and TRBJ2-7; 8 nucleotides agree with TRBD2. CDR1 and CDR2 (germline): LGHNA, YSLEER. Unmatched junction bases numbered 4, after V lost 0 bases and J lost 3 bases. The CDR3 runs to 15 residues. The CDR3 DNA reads TGCGCCAGCAGCCAAGATTGGGGGACTAGCTACGAGCAGTACTTC. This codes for CASSQDWGTSYEQYF.

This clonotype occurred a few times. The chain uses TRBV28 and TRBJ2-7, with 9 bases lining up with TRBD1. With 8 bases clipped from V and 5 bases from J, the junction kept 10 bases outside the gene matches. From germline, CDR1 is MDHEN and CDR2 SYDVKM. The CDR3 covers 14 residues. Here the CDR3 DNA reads TGTGCCAGCCACCGGGACAGGGCAATCCACGAGCAGTACTTC. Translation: CASHRDRAIHEQYF.

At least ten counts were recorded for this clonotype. As DNA, the CDR3 is TGTGCCAGCAGCCCGGGACTAGCGGGAGGACCCGAGCAGTACTTC. Translating gives CASSPGLAGGPEQYF. The rearrangement uses TRBV9 and TRBJ2-7, with 15 bases fitting TRBD2. J was trimmed by 6 bases and V by 4 bases; bases with no gene match: 5. The germline V gene has CDR1 SGDLS and CDR2 YYNGEE. The CDR3 runs 15 residues.

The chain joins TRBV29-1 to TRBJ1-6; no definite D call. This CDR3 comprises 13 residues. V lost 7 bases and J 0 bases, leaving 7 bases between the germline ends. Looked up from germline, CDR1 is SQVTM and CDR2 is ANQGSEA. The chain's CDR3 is CSGRSSYNSPLHF. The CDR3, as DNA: TGCAGCGGTCGGAGCTCCTATAATTCACCCCTCCACTTT. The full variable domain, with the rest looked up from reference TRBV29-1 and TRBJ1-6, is SAVISQKPSRDICQRGTSLTIQCQVDSQVTMMFWYRQQPGQSLTLIATANQGSEATYESGFVIDKFPISRPNLTFSTLTVSNMSPEDSSIYLCSGRSSYNSPLHFGNGTRLTVT.

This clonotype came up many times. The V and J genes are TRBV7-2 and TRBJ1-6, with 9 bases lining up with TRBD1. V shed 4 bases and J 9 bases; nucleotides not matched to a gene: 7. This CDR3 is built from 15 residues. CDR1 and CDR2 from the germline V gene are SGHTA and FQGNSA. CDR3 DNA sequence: TGTGCCAGCAGCTCCGGACAGGGGTCGGGTTCACCCCTCCACTTT. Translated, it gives CASSSGQGSGSPLHF.

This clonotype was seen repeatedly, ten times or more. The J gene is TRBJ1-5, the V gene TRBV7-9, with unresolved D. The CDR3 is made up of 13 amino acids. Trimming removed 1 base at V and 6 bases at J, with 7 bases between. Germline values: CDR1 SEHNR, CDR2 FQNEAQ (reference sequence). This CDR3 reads CASSLGVGQPQHF. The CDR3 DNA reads TGTGCCAGCAGCTTAGGGGTAGGTCAGCCCCAGCATTTT.

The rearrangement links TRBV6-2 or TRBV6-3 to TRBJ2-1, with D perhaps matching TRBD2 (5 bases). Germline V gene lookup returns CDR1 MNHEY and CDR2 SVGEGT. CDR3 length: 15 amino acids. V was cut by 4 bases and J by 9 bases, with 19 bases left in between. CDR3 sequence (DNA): TGTGCCAGCAGTTTCCAGAGGGTTTTAGGGTCTGAGCAGTTCTTC. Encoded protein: CASSFQRVLGSEQFF.

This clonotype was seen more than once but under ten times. The CDR3 is CSVDRDSNTGELFF. The CDR3 DNA sequence: TGCAGCGTAGACCGGGACAGCAACACCGGGGAGCTGTTTTTT. The rearrangement uses TRBV29-1 and TRBJ2-2; 7 bases line up with TRBD1. The germline gives CDR1 SQVTM, CDR2 ANQGSEA. This CDR3 is built from 14 residues. V was pared by 6 bases and J by 2 bases, with 6 bases of the junction left unmatched.

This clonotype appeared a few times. Written as DNA, the CDR3 is TGTGCCAGCAGGATAGCGGCGAGCTCCTACGAGCAGTACTTC. It yields the protein CASRIAASSYEQYF. V usage is TRBV12-3 or TRBV12-4 and J usage is TRBJ2-7; perhaps TRBD2 as D (6 bases). Trimming stripped 6 bases from V and 0 bases from J, with 12 bases between. This CDR3 has 14 amino acids.

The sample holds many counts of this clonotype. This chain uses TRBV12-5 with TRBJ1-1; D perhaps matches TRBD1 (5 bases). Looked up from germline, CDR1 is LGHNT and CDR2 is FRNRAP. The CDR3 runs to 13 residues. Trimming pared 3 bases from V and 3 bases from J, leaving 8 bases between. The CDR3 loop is CASGLGDDTEAFF. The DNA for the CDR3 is TGTGCTAGTGGTTTAGGGGATGACACTGAAGCTTTCTTT.

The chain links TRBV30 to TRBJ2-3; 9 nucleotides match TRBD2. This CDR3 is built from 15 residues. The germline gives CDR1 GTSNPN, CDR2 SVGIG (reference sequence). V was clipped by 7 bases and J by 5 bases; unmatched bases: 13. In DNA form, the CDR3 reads TGTGCCTCCCAAGAAGCGGGGGGCCCCCGAGATACGCAGTATTTT. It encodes CASQEAGGPRDTQYF.

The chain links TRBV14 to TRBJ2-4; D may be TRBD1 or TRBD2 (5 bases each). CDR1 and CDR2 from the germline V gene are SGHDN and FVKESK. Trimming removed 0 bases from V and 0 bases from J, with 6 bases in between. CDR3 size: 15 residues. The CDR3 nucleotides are TGTGCCAGCAGCCAAGATGGGGGAGCCAAAAACATTCAGTACTTC. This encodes CASSQDGGAKNIQYF.

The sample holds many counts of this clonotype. The DNA for the CDR3 is TGTGCCAGCAGCCCCGACGAGAGGGACTATGGCTACACCTTC. This gives the protein CASSPDERDYGYTF. The chain uses TRBV4-2 and TRBJ1-2; D remains ambiguous. The V end was cut by 4 bases, the J end by 3 bases, with 12 bases between. Germline values: CDR1 LGHNA, CDR2 YNFKEQ. The CDR3 consists of 14 residues.

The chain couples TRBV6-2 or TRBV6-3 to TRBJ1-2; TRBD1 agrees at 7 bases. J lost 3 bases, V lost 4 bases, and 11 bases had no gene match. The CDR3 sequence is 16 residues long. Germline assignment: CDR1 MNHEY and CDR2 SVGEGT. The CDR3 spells CASSWLKTGKDYGYTF. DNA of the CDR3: TGTGCCAGCAGTTGGTTGAAGACAGGGAAGGACTATGGCTACACCTTC.

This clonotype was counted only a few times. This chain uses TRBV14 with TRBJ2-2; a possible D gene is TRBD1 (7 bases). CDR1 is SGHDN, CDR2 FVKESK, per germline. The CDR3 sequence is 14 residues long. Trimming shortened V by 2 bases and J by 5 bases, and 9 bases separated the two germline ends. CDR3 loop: CASSQPGGTGELFF. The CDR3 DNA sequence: TGTGCCAGCAGCCAACCAGGGGGGACCGGGGAGCTGTTTTTT.

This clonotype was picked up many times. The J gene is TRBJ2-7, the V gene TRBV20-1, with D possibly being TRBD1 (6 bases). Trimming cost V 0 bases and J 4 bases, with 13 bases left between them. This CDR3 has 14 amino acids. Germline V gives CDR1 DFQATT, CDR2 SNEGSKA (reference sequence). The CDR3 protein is CSARDGGHPYEQYF. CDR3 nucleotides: TGCAGTGCTAGAGATGGGGGACACCCTTACGAGCAGTACTTC.

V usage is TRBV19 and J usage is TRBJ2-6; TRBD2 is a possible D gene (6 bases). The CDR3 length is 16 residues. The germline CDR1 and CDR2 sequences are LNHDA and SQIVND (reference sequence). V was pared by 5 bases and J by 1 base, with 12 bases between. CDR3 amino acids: CASSSWRGSGANVLTF. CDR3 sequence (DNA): TGTGCCAGTAGTTCGTGGCGGGGATCTGGGGCCAACGTCCTGACTTTC.

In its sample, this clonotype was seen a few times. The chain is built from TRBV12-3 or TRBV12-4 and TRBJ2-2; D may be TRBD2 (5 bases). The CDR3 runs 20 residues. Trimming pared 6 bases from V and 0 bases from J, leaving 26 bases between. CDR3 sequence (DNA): TGTGCCAGCAGCCCCAGGAGGAGAACAGTTAGAAACGCGAACACCGGGGAGCTGTTTTTT. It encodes CASSPRRRTVRNANTGELFF.

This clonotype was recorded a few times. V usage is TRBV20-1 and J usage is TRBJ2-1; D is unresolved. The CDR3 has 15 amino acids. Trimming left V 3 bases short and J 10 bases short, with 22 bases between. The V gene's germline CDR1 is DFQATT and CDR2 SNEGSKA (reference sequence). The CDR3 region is CSASMDHNRAREQFF. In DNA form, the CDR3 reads TGCAGTGCTAGTATGGACCACAATCGGGCGCGCGAGCAGTTCTTC.

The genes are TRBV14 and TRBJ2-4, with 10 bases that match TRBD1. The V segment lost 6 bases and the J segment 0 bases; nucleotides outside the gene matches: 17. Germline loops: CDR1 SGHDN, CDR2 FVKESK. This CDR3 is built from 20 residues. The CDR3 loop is CASRKKPGTGANRAKNIQYF. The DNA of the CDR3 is TGTGCCAGCAGGAAAAAACCCGGGACAGGGGCCAACCGAGCCAAAAACATTCAGTACTTC. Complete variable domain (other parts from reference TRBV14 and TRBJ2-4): EAGVTQFPSHSVIEKGQTVTLRCDPISGHDNLYWYRRVMGKEIKFLLHFVKESKQDESGMPNNRFLAERTGGTYSTLKVQPAELEDSGVYFCASRKKPGTGANRAKNIQYFGAGTRLSVL.

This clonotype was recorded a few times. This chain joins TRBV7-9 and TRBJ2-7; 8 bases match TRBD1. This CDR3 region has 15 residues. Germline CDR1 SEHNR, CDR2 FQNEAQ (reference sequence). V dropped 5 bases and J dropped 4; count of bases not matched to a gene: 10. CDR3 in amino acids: CASSAPPGQAYEQYF. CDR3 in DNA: TGTGCCAGCAGCGCCCCGCCGGGACAGGCGTACGAGCAGTACTTC. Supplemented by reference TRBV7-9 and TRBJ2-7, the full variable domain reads DTGVSQNPRHKITKRGQNVTFRCDPISEHNRLYWYRQTLGQGPEFLTYFQNEAQLEKSRLLSDRFSAERPKGSFSTLEIQRTEQGDSAMYLCASSAPPGQAYEQYFGPGTRLTVT.

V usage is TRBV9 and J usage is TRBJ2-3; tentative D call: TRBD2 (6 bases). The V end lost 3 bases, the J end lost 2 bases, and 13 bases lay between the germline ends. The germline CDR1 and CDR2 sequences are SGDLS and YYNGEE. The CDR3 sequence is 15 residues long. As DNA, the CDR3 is TGTGCCAGCAGCGGAGGAGGGAGTTCCACAGATACGCAGTATTTT. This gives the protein CASSGGGSSTDTQYF.